A single sample is the source of the 22 T cell receptor beta chains below, sequenced in a study of cytotoxic CD8 clonotypes in ibrutinib-treated CLL. Assay used: immunoSEQ multiplex PCR; TCRdb lists only in-frame clones, some missing. The sample has 150,000 or so clones, about 70% seen once. Sequenced material: PBMCs, taken after 24 months of ibrutinib treatment. The receptor set was obtained from a human donor with chronic lymphocytic leukemia.

The CDR3 region is CASSTQGTFNEKLFF. The DNA for the CDR3 is TGTGCCAGCAGCACCCAGGGGACCTTTAATGAAAAACTGTTTTTT. This rearrangement joins TRBV9 to TRBJ1-4; possible D gene TRBD1, 6 bases. CDR1 is SGDLS and CDR2 is YYNGEE in the germline V gene. This CDR3 is 15 amino acids long. The V end lost 4 bases, the J end lost 4 bases, and 14 bases lay between the germline ends.

V gene TRBV5-5 combines with J gene TRBJ2-1; possibly TRBD1 or TRBD2 for D (5 bases each). The CDR3 is 15 residues long. The germline CDR1 and CDR2 sequences are SGHKS and YYEKEE (reference sequence). V was cut by 0 bases and J by 2 bases, with 9 bases left in between. CDR3 amino acids: CASSLGGRTYNEQFF. As DNA, the CDR3 is TGTGCCAGCAGCTTGGGGGGACGGACCTACAATGAGCAGTTCTTC.

The rearrangement links TRBV9 to TRBJ2-5; D remains ambiguous. There are 16 residues in the CDR3. CDR1 is SGDLS and CDR2 is YYNGEE in the germline V gene. Trimming left V 0 bases short and J 4 bases short, with 16 bases between. The chain's CDR3 is CASSVGPGLKGETQYF. The CDR3 DNA reads TGTGCCAGCAGCGTAGGCCCCGGGCTCAAGGGAGAGACCCAGTACTTC.

V is TRBV5-6 and J is TRBJ1-1; 8 nucleotides line up with TRBD1. The CDR3 covers 13 residues. The V gene's germline CDR1 is SGHDT and CDR2 YYEEEE. J was trimmed by 3 bases and V by 4 bases; bases with no gene match: 2. This chain's CDR3 is CASSGTGYTEAFF. DNA for the CDR3: TGTGCCAGCAGCGGGACAGGCTACACTGAAGCTTTCTTT.

The count of this clone is one. The chain joins TRBV6-6 to TRBJ2-7, with D tentatively TRBD1 (6 bases). Germline CDR1 and CDR2: MNHNY and SVGAGI (reference sequence). V was pared by 2 bases and J by 10 bases, with 12 bases between. This CDR3 contains 12 residues. The CDR3 sequence: CASSYSQGYQYF. The CDR3 region has the DNA TGTGCCAGCAGTTACAGTCAGGGGTACCAGTACTTC.

V usage is TRBV6-1 and J usage is TRBJ1-4; D gene ambiguous. CDR1 is MNHNS and CDR2 is SASEGT in the germline V gene. V dropped 11 bases and J dropped 5 bases, with 15 bases sitting between them. The CDR3 totals 13 residues. CDR3 in amino acids: CASTPQFNEKLFF. In DNA form, the CDR3 reads TGTGCCTCCACCCCCCAGTTCAATGAAAAACTGTTTTTT.

In its sample, this clone was seen once. The chain carries TRBV6-1 and TRBJ2-5; 7 bases align to TRBD2. This CDR3 contains 14 residues. The junction had 8 bases not matched to a gene; V was cut back by 6 bases and J by 4 bases. Germline V lookup: CDR1 MNHNS, CDR2 SASEGT. In nucleotides, the CDR3 is TGTGCCAGCAGCCAGCAGCGGGGCAGAGAGACCCAGTACTTC. This sequence encodes CASSQQRGRETQYF.

The chain recombines TRBV5-4 with TRBJ2-7; 8 nucleotides line up with TRBD2. The CDR3 spans 15 residues. Trimming at V came to 4 bases and at J to 1 base, leaving 7 bases not matched to a gene. In germline, CDR1 is SGHNT, CDR2 YYREEE (reference sequence). The CDR3 bases are TGTGCCAGCAGCCCCGGGACTAGTCGTTCCTACGAGCAGTACTTC. Amino acid sequence: CASSPGTSRSYEQYF.

The chain has TRBV10-3 and TRBJ1-1; D ambiguous. Looked up from germline, CDR1 is ENHRY and CDR2 is SYGVKD. CDR3 length: 12 amino acids. V lost 4 bases to trimming and J lost 3 bases, with 6 bases between them. The CDR3 is CAISVGDTEAFF. In DNA form, the CDR3 reads TGTGCCATCAGTGTTGGAGACACTGAAGCTTTCTTT.

The rearrangement uses TRBV6-5 and TRBJ2-5, with 9 bases identical to TRBD1. CDR3 length: 14 amino acids. V gave up 7 bases and J gave up 4 bases; unmatched junction bases: 7. Germline CDR1 is MNHEY and CDR2 is SVGAGI. The CDR3 DNA is TGTGCCAGCACATCAACAGGGGGCGGAGAGACCCAGTACTTC. Translating it yields CASTSTGGGETQYF.

J is TRBJ2-5 and V is TRBV7-9; TRBD2 agrees at 16 bases. Germline loops: CDR1 SEHNR, CDR2 FQNEAQ (reference sequence). The CDR3 length is 16 residues. The ends lost 5 bases at V and 2 bases at J; junction bases unmatched: 2. CDR3 sequence: CASSRGLAGGQETQYF. In nucleotides, the CDR3 is TGTGCCAGCAGCAGGGGACTAGCGGGAGGGCAAGAGACCCAGTACTTC.

CDR3 amino acids: CSVDSGFEKLFF. The CDR3 DNA is TGCAGCGTTGACAGCGGCTTCGAGAAACTGTTTTTT. This chain links TRBV29-1 with TRBJ1-4; D is ambiguous. This CDR3 has 12 amino acids. The germline V gene encodes CDR1 SQVTM and CDR2 ANQGSEA. The ends were cut back, 3 bases at V and 11 bases at J, with 13 bases in the middle.

The chain is built from TRBV4-2 and TRBJ1-2, with 9 bases identical to TRBD1. Germline values: CDR1 LGHNA, CDR2 YNFKEQ. V shed 0 bases and J 8 bases; nucleotides not matched to a gene: 4. The CDR3 spans 14 residues. The CDR3 nucleotides are TGTGCCAGCAGCCAAGATGGACAGGGGAGAGGCTACACCTTC. This translates into CASSQDGQGRGYTF.

J is TRBJ2-7 and V is TRBV27; a weak D match, TRBD1 (6 bases). Germline CDR1 is MNHEY and CDR2 is SMNVEV (reference sequence). Trimming removed 5 bases from V and 1 base from J, with 15 bases in between. The CDR3 sequence is 15 residues long. CDR3 sequence reads: CASSPDSFVSYEQYF. The CDR3 DNA is TGTGCCAGCAGTCCGGACAGCTTTGTTTCCTACGAGCAGTACTTC.

This chain joins TRBV9 and TRBJ1-4; a possible D gene is TRBD1 (6 bases). CDR1 and CDR2 (germline): SGDLS, YYNGEE. This CDR3 comprises 16 residues. Trimming took 4 bases from V and 12 from J, leaving 25 bases between them. The CDR3 DNA reads TGTGCCAGCAGCTCAACTCCCTGGACGGGCGAGGGGGAACTGTTTTTT. Its translation is CASSSTPWTGEGELFF.

This clone was counted many times. The chain has TRBV6-4 and TRBJ1-5, with D unclear. Germline loops: CDR1 MRHNA, CDR2 SNTAGT. CDR3 size: 9 residues. V lost 11 bases and J 7 bases, leaving 6 bases between the germline ends. The DNA of the CDR3 is TGTGCCTCACGGCAGCCCCAGCATTTT. It encodes CASRQPQHF.

J is TRBJ1-1 and V is TRBV7-8, with unresolved D. CDR1 is SGHVS and CDR2 is FQNEAQ in the germline V gene. Deletions cut 1 base from V and 0 bases from J, with 9 bases between. The CDR3 has 15 amino acids. In DNA form, the CDR3 reads TGTGCCAGCAGCTTAGATGGAGGCCTGAACACTGAAGCTTTCTTT. It encodes CASSLDGGLNTEAFF.

This clone was picked up a small number of times. J is TRBJ1-4 and V is TRBV5-1; a weak D match, TRBD1 (5 bases). Germline assignment: CDR1 SGHRS and CDR2 YFSETQ. The V end lost 4 bases, the J end lost 8 bases, and 15 bases lay between the germline ends. The CDR3 has 14 amino acids. This CDR3 is CASSPTERGEKLFF. The CDR3 nucleotides read TGCGCCAGCAGCCCGACAGAACGTGGGGAAAAACTGTTTTTT. Full variable domain (rest looked up from reference TRBV5-1 and TRBJ1-4): KAGVTQTPRYLIKTRGQQVTLSCSPISGHRSVSWYQQTPGQGLQFLFEYFSETQRNKGNFPGRFSGRQFSNSRSEMNVSTLELGDSALYLCASSPTERGEKLFFGSGTQLSVL.

The chain employs TRBV27 and TRBJ1-6, with D maybe TRBD1 (5 bases). Trimming cost V 4 bases and J 4 bases, with 8 bases left between them. Per the germline V gene, CDR1 is MNHEY and CDR2 is SMNVEV (reference sequence). The CDR3 runs to 14 residues. The CDR3 nucleotides are TGTGCCAGCAGTTGGGGGGAGTATAATTCACCCCTCCACTTT. It encodes CASSWGEYNSPLHF.

In its sample, this clone was seen a few times. The J gene is TRBJ2-3, the V gene TRBV4-3; D not certain. V lost 4 bases to trimming and J lost 7 bases, with 18 bases between them. The CDR3 is 15 residues long. Germline V gene sequence: CDR1 LGHNA, CDR2 YSLEER. The CDR3 bases are TGCGCCAGCAGCCCCCTGCCTGGTCCAGTCAATACGCAGTATTTT. It specifies CASSPLPGPVNTQYF.

This chain uses TRBV27 with TRBJ1-4; perhaps TRBD1 as D (5 bases). Trimming left V 2 bases short and J 7 bases short, with 11 bases between. The CDR3 sequence is 14 residues long. Germline V gene data show CDR1 as MNHEY and CDR2 as SMNVEV (reference sequence). The DNA for the CDR3 is TGTGCCAGCAGTTTAACCCGACAGAGTGAAAAACTGTTTTTT. Amino acid sequence: CASSLTRQSEKLFF. Based on the CDR3 plus reference TRBV27 and TRBJ1-4, the full variable domain is EAQVTQNPRYLITVTGKKLTVTCSQNMNHEYMSWYRQDPGLGLRQIYYSMNVEVTDKGDVPEGYKVSRKEKRNFPLILESPSPNQTSLYFCASSLTRQSEKLFFGSGTQLSVL.

CDR3 residues: CASSPSPTVNYGYTF. The DNA of the CDR3 is TGCGCCAGCAGCCCCAGCCCCACAGTTAACTATGGCTACACCTTC. This chain joins TRBV4-3 and TRBJ1-2, with D uncertain. The germline V and J ends were trimmed by 4 bases and 1 base, with 13 bases remaining between them. CDR3 length equals 15 residues. Germline values: CDR1 LGHNA, CDR2 YSLEER.